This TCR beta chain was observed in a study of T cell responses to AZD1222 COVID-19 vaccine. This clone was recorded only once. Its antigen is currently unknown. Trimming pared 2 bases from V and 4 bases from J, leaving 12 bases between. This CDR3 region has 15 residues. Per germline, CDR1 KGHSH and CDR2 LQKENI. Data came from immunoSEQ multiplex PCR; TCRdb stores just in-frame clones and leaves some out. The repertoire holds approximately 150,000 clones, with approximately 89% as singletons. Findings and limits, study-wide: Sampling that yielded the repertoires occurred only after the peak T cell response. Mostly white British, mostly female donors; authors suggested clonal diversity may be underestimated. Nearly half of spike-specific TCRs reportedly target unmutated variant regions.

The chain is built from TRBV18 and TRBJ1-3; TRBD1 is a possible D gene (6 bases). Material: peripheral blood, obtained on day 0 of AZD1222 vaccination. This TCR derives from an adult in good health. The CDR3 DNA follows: TGTGCCAGCTCACCATTTTCAGGGGTCGGAAACACCATATATTTT. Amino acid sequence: CASSPFSGVGNTIYF.